The entry that follows covers one TCR beta chain sequence. Germline V lookup: CDR1 SEHNR, CDR2 FQNEAQ (reference sequence). The V end was cut by 1 base, the J end by 6 bases, with 6 bases between. CDR3 size: 13 residues. Researchers ran the PCR with 60 Vbeta and 13 Jbeta primers. Produced via immunoSEQ multiplex PCR; TCRdb's table is partial and in-frame only. Among more than 85,000 clones, 70% to 80% were seen once, and the ten largest hold less than 3.5%. The source of the sample is a study of cytomegalovirus exposure and HLA in healthy donors. This TCR was recovered from a male donor in good health and CMV-seropositive. The sequencing input was PBMCs. This sequence joins TRBV7-9 and TRBJ2-2, with D uncertain. This chain's CDR3 is CASSLEIAGELFF. The CDR3 nucleotides read TGTGCCAGCAGCTTAGAAATCGCCGGGGAGCTGTTTTTT.